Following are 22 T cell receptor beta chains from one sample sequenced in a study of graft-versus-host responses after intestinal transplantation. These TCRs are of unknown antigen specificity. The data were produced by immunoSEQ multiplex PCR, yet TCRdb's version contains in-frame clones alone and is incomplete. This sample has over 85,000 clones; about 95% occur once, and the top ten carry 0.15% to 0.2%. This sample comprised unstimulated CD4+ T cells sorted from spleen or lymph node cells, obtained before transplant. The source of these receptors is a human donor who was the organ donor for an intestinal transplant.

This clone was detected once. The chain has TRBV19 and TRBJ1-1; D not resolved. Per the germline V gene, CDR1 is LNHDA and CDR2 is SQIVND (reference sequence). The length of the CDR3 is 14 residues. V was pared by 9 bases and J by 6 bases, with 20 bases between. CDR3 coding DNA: TGTGCCAGCCTTCACAGCGGATCTAATCCTGAAGCTTTCTTT. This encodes CASLHSGSNPEAFF.

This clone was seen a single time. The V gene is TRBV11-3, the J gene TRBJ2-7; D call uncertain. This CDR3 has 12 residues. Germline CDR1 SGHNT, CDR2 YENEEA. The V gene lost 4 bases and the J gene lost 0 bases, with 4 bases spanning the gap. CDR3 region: CASSSRSYEQYF. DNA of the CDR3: TGTGCCAGCAGCTCCCGCTCCTACGAGCAGTACTTC.

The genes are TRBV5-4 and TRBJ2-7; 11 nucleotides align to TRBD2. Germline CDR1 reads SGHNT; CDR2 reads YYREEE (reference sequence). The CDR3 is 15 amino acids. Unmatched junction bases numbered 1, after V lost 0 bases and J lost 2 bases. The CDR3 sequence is CASSLGLAGTYEQYF. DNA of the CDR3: TGTGCCAGCAGCTTGGGACTAGCGGGAACCTACGAGCAGTACTTC.

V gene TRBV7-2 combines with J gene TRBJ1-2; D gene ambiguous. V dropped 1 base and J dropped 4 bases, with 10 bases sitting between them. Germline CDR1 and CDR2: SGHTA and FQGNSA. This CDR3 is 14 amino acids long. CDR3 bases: TGTGCCAGCAGCTTAGAGCGTTCTCTCTATGGCTACACCTTC. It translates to CASSLERSLYGYTF.

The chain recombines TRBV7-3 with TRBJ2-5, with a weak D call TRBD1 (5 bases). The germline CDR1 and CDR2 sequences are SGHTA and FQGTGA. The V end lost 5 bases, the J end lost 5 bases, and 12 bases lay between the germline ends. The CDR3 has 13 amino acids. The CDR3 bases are TGTGCCAGCAGCCCAGGGAAGGGGGAGACCCAGTACTTC. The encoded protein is CASSPGKGETQYF.

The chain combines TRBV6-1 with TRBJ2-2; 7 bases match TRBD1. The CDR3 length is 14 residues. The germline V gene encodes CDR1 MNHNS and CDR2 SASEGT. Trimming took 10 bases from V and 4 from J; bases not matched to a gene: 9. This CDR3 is CAIRDSTATGELFF. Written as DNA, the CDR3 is TGTGCCATCAGGGACAGTACGGCCACCGGGGAGCTGTTTTTT.

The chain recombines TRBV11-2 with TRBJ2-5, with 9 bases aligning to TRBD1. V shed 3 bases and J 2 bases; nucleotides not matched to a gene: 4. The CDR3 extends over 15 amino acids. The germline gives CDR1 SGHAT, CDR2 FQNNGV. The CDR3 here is CASSLDRGLQETQYF. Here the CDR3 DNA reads TGTGCCAGCAGCTTGGACAGGGGACTTCAAGAGACCCAGTACTTC.

CDR3: CASRRATTGDYGYTF. The CDR3 DNA sequence: TGTGCCAGCAGACGCGCGACGACAGGGGACTATGGCTACACCTTC. J is TRBJ1-2 and V is TRBV27, with 8 bases lining up with TRBD1. The CDR3 covers 15 residues. V lost 6 bases to trimming and J lost 3 bases; unmatched junction nucleotides: 9. Germline values: CDR1 MNHEY, CDR2 SMNVEV (reference sequence).

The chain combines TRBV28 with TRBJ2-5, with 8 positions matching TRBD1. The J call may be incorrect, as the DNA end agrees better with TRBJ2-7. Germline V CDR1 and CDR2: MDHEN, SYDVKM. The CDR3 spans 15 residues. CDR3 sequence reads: CASSSTRGQTYEQYF. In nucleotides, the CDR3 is TGTGCCAGCAGTTCGACCAGGGGGCAGACCTACGAGCAGTACTTC.

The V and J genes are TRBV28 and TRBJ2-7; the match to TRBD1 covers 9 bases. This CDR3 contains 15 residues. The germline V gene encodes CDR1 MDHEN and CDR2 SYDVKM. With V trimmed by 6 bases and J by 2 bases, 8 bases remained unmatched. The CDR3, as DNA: TGTGCCAGCAGGGTCGACAGGGGGACTACCTACGAGCAGTACTTC. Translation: CASRVDRGTTYEQYF.

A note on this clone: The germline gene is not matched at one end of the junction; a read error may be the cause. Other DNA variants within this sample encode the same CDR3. The CDR3 loop reads CASSLFGQGSQETQYF. The CDR3, as DNA: TGTGCCAGCAGTTTATTCGGCCAGGGGAGCCAAGAAACCCAGTACTTC. V usage is TRBV28 and J usage is TRBJ2-5; tentative D call: TRBD1 (6 bases). Looked up from germline, CDR1 is MDHEN and CDR2 is SYDVKM. CDR3 size: 16 residues.

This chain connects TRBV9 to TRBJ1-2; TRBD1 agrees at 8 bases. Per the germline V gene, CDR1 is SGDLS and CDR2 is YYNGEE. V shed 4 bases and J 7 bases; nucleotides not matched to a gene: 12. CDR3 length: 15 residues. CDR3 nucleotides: TGTGCCAGCAGCCCCTTAAGCGGACAGGGATCTGGCTACACCTTC. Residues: CASSPLSGQGSGYTF.

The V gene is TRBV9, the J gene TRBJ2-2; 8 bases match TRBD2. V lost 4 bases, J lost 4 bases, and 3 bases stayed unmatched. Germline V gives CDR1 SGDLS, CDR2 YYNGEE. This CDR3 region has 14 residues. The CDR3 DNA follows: TGTGCCAGCAGCTCGGGGACTAGCACCGGGGAGCTGTTTTTT. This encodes CASSSGTSTGELFF.

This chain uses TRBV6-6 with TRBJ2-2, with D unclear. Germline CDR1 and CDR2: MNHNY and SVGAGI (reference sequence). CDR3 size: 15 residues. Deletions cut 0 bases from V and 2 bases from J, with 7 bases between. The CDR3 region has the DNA TGTGCCAGCAGTTACTCGATGGGTAACACCGGGGAGCTGTTTTTT. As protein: CASSYSMGNTGELFF.

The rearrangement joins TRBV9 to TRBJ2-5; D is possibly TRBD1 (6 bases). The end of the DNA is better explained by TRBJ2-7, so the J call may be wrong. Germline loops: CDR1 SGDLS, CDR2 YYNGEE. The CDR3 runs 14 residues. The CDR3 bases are TGTGCCAGCAGCGTAGGGACAGTCTCCTACGAGCAGTACTTC. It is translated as CASSVGTVSYEQYF.

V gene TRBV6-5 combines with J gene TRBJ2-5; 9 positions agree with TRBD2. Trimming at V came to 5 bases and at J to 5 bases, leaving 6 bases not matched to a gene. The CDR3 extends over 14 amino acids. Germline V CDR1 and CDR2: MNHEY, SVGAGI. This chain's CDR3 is CASSRGGDWETQYF. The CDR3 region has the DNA TGTGCCAGCAGTCGCGGGGGGGATTGGGAGACCCAGTACTTC.

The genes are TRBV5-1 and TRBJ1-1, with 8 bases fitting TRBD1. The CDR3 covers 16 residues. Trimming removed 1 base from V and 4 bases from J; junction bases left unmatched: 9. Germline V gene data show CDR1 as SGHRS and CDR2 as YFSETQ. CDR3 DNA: TGCGCCAGCAGCTTGTTGCAGGGGGCCCGGAGCACTGAAGCTTTCTTT. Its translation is CASSLLQGARSTEAFF.

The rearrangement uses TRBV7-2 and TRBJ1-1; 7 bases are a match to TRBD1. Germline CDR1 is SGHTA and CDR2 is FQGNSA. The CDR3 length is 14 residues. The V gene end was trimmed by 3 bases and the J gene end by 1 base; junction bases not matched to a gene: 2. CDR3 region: CASSLTGQNTEAFF. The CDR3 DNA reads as TGTGCCAGCAGCTTGACAGGGCAGAACACTGAAGCTTTCTTT.

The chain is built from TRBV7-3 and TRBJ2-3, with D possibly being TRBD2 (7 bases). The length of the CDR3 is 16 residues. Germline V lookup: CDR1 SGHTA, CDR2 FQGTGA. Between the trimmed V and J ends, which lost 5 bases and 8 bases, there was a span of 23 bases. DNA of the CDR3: TGTGCCAGCAGCCCCATAGGGGGGGCTTCTGCCAGTACGCAGTATTTT. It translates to CASSPIGGASASTQYF.

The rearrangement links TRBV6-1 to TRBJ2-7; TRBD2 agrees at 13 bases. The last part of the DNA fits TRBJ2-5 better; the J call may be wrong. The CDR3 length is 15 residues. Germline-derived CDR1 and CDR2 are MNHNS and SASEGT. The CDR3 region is CASTLLAGGRETQYF. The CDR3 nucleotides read TGTGCCAGCACCCTACTAGCGGGGGGGCGGGAGACCCAGTACTTC.

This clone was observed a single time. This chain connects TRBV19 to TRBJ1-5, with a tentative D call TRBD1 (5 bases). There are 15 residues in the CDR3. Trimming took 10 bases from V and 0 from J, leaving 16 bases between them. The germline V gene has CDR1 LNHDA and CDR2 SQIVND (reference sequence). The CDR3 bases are TGTGCCACCATGGAGGGGACTTATAGCAATCAGCCCCAGCATTTT. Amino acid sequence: CATMEGTYSNQPQHF.

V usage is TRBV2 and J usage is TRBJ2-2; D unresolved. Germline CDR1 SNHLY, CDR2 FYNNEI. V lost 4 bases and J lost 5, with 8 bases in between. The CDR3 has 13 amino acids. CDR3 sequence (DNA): TGTGCCAGCAGTGTTTACGGGACCGGGGAGCTGTTTTTT. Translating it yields CASSVYGTGELFF.